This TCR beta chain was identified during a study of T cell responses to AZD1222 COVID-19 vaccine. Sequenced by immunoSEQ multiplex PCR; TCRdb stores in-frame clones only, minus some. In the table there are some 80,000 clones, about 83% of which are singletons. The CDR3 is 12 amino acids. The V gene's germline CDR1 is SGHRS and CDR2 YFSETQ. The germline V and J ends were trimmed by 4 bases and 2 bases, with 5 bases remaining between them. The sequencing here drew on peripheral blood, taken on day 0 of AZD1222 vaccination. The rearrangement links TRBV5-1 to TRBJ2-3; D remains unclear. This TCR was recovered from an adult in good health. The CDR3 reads CASSPNTDTQYF. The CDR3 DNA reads TGCGCCAGCAGCCCCAACACAGATACGCAGTATTTT.